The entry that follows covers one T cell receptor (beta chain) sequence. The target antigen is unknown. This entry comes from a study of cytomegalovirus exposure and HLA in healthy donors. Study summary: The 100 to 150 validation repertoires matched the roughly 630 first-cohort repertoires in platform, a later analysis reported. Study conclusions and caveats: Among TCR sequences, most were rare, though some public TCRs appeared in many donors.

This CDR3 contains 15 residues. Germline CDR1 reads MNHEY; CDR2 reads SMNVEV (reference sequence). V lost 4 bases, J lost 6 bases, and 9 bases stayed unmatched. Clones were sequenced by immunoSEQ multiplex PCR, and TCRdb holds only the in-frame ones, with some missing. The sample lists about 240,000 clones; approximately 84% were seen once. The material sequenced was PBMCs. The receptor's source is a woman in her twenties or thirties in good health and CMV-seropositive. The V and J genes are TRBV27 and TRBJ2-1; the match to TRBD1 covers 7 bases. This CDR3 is CASSSVTGFGNEQFF. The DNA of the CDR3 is TGTGCCAGCAGTTCCGTGACAGGGTTTGGCAATGAGCAGTTCTTC.